The 10 T cell receptor beta chains presented below share a single source sample, sequenced in a study of T-cell memory formation after mild COVID-19. TCRdb re-analysed the 5' RACE reads in MiXCR, keeping a single row per CDR3 protein. Of under 110,000 distinct CDR3 sequences in the sample, approximately 17% were seen once. Source material: PBMCs or a T cell subset sorted from them (not recorded which). These TCRs come from an adult woman who had mild COVID-19 (a few samples of this study predate the infection). Cell type and time point are not known.

This clonotype was seen more than once but under ten times. The conserved phenylalanine or tryptophan is not found at the CDR3 terminus, so this likely reflects a read error. The DNA is omitted, as the CDR3 cannot be located on it reliably, and the CDR3 follows TCRdb's listing. J is TRBJ1-4 and V is TRBV2; TRBD1, the D gene given by the table, was not confirmed from the DNA. Germline V gene data show CDR1 as SNHLY and CDR2 as FYNNEI. The CDR3 sequence runs 11 residues, both termini included. Here the CDR3 reads CASRTRTGFYL.

The CDR3 reads CASSQATNGDQPQHF. For the CDR3, the DNA is TGCGCCAGCAGCCAAGCGACGAACGGTGATCAGCCCCAGCATTTT. This chain uses TRBV4-1 with TRBJ1-5; D gene ambiguous. The V and J ends lost 1 base and 5 bases respectively, with 12 bases between them. Germline V gives CDR1 MGHRA, CDR2 YSYEKL. The CDR3 spans 15 residues.

This clonotype showed up just a few times. The chain is built from TRBV7-6 and TRBJ1-1, with D possibly being TRBD1 (6 bases). This CDR3 spans 15 amino acids. Germline CDR1 and CDR2: SGHVS and FNYEAQ. Trimming took 1 base from V and 1 from J, leaving 10 bases between them. CDR3 amino acids: CASSLVGTRNTEAFF. As DNA, the CDR3 is TGTGCCAGCAGCTTAGTGGGGACAAGGAACACTGAAGCTTTCTTT. Using reference TRBV7-6 and TRBJ1-1 for the parts outside the CDR3, the full variable domain is GAGVSQSPRYKVTKRGQDVALRCDPISGHVSLYWYRQALGQGPEFLTYFNYEAQQDKSGLPNDRFSAERPEGSISTLTIQRTEQRDSAMYRCASSLVGTRNTEAFFGQGTRLTVV.

This clonotype was found a few times. The rearrangement joins TRBV20-1 to TRBJ1-4; 8 positions match TRBD1. J was trimmed by 5 bases and V by 5 bases; bases with no gene match: 7. The germline CDR1 and CDR2 sequences are DFQATT and SNEGSKA (reference sequence). The CDR3 is 14 residues long. The CDR3 region is CSAPLWTGNEKLFF. CDR3 coding DNA: TGCAGTGCTCCTTTGTGGACAGGGAATGAAAAACTGTTTTTT.

There are a few counts of this clonotype. The chain recombines TRBV5-1 with TRBJ1-5; D might be TRBD1 (6 bases). Germline loops: CDR1 SGHRS, CDR2 YFSETQ. V dropped 3 bases and J dropped 4 bases, with 17 bases sitting between them. The CDR3 covers 16 residues. CDR3 loop: CASSWGTGQGNQPQHF. In nucleotides, the CDR3 is TGCGCCAGCAGCTGGGGAACAGGGCAGGGGAATCAGCCCCAGCATTTT.

This clonotype turned up a few times. The gene calls are TRBV5-6 and TRBJ2-5; the D gene is possibly TRBD1 (5 bases). The CDR3 is made up of 13 amino acids. The ends were cut back, 1 base at V and 7 bases at J, with 11 bases in the middle. Germline V lookup: CDR1 SGHDT, CDR2 YYEEEE. CDR3 sequence reads: CASSLSRRGTQYF. Written as DNA, the CDR3 is TGTGCCAGCAGCTTGTCACGAAGGGGGACCCAGTACTTC.

This clonotype was counted a few times. The chain joins TRBV19 to TRBJ2-1; D might be TRBD1 or TRBD2, each matching 5 bases. The ends were cut back, 5 bases at V and 7 bases at J, with 9 bases in the middle. The germline CDR1 and CDR2 sequences are LNHDA and SQIVND (reference sequence). This CDR3 region has 12 residues. As DNA, the CDR3 is TGTGCCAGTAGTTCCGGGGCTAATGAGCAGTTCTTC. This sequence encodes CASSSGANEQFF.

This rearrangement joins TRBV4-1 to TRBJ2-1; 12 bases match TRBD2. Germline V gene lookup returns CDR1 MGHRA and CDR2 YSYEKL. Trimming removed 1 base from V and 10 bases from J; junction bases left unmatched: 5. This CDR3 is built from 15 residues. The DNA of the CDR3 is TGCGCCAGCAGCCAAGCTAGCGGGGGGGGTACGGAGCAGTTCTTC. Its protein product is CASSQASGGGTEQFF.

Only a few counts were recorded for this clonotype. V is TRBV7-9 and J is TRBJ2-3; TRBD2 might be the D (5 bases). This CDR3 region has 13 residues. Germline V gene data show CDR1 as SEHNR and CDR2 as FQNEAQ (reference sequence). V shed 5 bases and J shed 5 bases, with 11 bases lying between them. CDR3 bases: TGTGCCAGCAGCCTGAGTGGAGGAGATACGCAGTATTTT. It translates to CASSLSGGDTQYF. The full variable domain, with the rest looked up from reference TRBV7-9 and TRBJ2-3, is DTGVSQNPRHKITKRGQNVTFRCDPISEHNRLYWYRQTLGQGPEFLTYFQNEAQLEKSRLLSDRFSAERPKGSFSTLEIQRTEQGDSAMYLCASSLSGGDTQYFGPGTRLTVL.

This chain joins TRBV11-3 and TRBJ2-7; D perhaps matches TRBD1 (5 bases). Trimming pared 7 bases from V and 2 bases from J, leaving 15 bases between. Germline assignment: CDR1 SGHNT and CDR2 YENEEA. The CDR3 is 14 amino acids. The CDR3 bases are TGTGCCAGCACCGCTCGACAGTCGCCCTACGAGCAGTACTTC. It codes for CASTARQSPYEQYF.